Listed here are 26 T cell receptor beta chains from one sample, sequenced in a study of cytomegalovirus exposure and HLA in healthy donors. Primers included in the PCR were 60 Vbeta and 13 Jbeta primers. Only in-frame clones appear in the TCRdb table, and some are missing; sequencing was by immunoSEQ multiplex PCR. Altogether some 150,000 clones are present, roughly 78% being singletons, with the ten largest covering over 2%. The sequencing sample was made of PBMCs. Receptor source: a man aged 25-45 years in good health and CMV-seronegative.

This clone was picked up a small number of times. A read error may produce the germline difference seen at one junction end. The chain carries TRBV5-1 and TRBJ2-7, with D perhaps TRBD1 (6 bases). The CDR3 consists of 15 residues. In germline, CDR1 is SGHRS, CDR2 YFSETQ. For the CDR3, the DNA is TGTGCCAGCAGCTTGTGGCAGGGGAGCGCCTACGAGCAGTACTTC. It translates to CASSLWQGSAYEQYF.

This chain joins TRBV5-1 and TRBJ2-1; D may be TRBD2 (5 bases). The germline V gene has CDR1 SGHRS and CDR2 YFSETQ. The CDR3 loop spans 16 amino acids. The V and J ends lost 4 bases and 0 bases respectively, with 14 bases between them. CDR3 amino acids: CASSPNLGGSYNEQFF. CDR3 nucleotide sequence: TGCGCCAGCAGCCCCAATCTTGGAGGCTCCTACAATGAGCAGTTCTTC.

The chain combines TRBV5-4 with TRBJ1-3; 8 bases match TRBD1. This CDR3 comprises 16 residues. V trimming: 1 base; J trimming: 0 bases; junction bases outside the gene matches: 3. Germline CDR1 reads SGHNT; CDR2 reads YYREEE (reference sequence). The CDR3 is CASSLIGQGSGNTIYF. CDR3 DNA sequence: TGTGCCAGCAGCTTGATCGGACAGGGCTCTGGAAACACCATATATTTT.

This clone was seen at least ten times. The gene calls are TRBV6-6 and TRBJ1-1, with 9 bases aligning to TRBD1. The V segment lost 7 bases and the J segment 12 bases; nucleotides outside the gene matches: 9. Looked up from germline, CDR1 is MNHNY and CDR2 is SVGAGI (reference sequence). The CDR3 has 12 amino acids. CDR3 residues: CASNEPGTGTFF. The CDR3 DNA is TGTGCCAGCAACGAACCGGGGACAGGGACTTTCTTT.

This clone was observed a handful of times. This chain links TRBV5-6 with TRBJ1-1; perhaps TRBD1 as D (6 bases). The germline V gene has CDR1 SGHDT and CDR2 YYEEEE. The length of the CDR3 is 14 residues. V was trimmed by 0 bases and J by 1 base, leaving 7 bases between them. The CDR3 region is CASSLEQGNTEAFF. DNA for the CDR3: TGTGCCAGCAGCTTGGAACAGGGGAACACTGAAGCTTTCTTT.

The chain recombines TRBV30 with TRBJ1-2; a possible D gene is TRBD1 (6 bases). The CDR3 spans 12 residues. CDR1 GTSNPN and CDR2 SVGIG come from the germline V gene (reference sequence). V lost 4 bases to trimming and J lost 6 bases, with 12 bases between them. The CDR3 DNA reads as TGTGCCTGGAAGGGGGGGGGAGATGGCTACACCTTC. This codes for CAWKGGGDGYTF.

The chain is built from TRBV12-5 and TRBJ2-3; D is ambiguous. The V end lost 5 bases, the J end lost 9 bases, and 6 bases lay between the germline ends. Germline V gene sequence: CDR1 LGHNT, CDR2 FRNRAP. The CDR3 runs 10 residues. The CDR3 sequence is CASGIITQYF. CDR3 bases: TGTGCTAGTGGTATAATAACGCAGTATTTT.

Comment on this clone: A far bigger clonotype differs at one base, so this is likely a read error. Within the sample, other DNA sequences also encode this same CDR3. The chain is built from TRBV6-6 and TRBJ1-5, with 7 bases that match TRBD1. Germline loops: CDR1 MNHNY, CDR2 SVGAGI (reference sequence). V shed 0 bases and J 4 bases; nucleotides not matched to a gene: 3. The CDR3 totals 15 residues. CDR3 sequence (DNA): TGTGCCAGCAGTTACTCGAGGACAGGAAATCAGCCCCAGCATTTT. This gives the protein CASSYSRTGNQPQHF.

The chain couples TRBV28 to TRBJ1-6; 8 positions match TRBD1. The CDR3 sequence is 15 residues long. With V trimmed by 6 bases and J by 7 bases, 8 bases remained unmatched. Germline V lookup: CDR1 MDHEN, CDR2 SYDVKM. The CDR3 region has the DNA TGTGCCAGCAGCCGAAGCGGACAGGGAAATTCACCCCTCCACTTT. Its protein is CASSRSGQGNSPLHF.

J is TRBJ1-5 and V is TRBV28, with D possibly being TRBD1 (5 bases). The CDR3 totals 14 residues. Trimming cost V 5 bases and J 0 bases, with 8 bases left between them. Germline CDR1 and CDR2: MDHEN and SYDVKM. CDR3 in amino acids: CASSGGVSNQPQHF. DNA for the CDR3: TGTGCCAGCAGTGGAGGGGTTAGCAATCAGCCCCAGCATTTT.

The chain joins TRBV2 to TRBJ1-1; no reliable D call. Trimming took 4 bases from V and 5 from J, leaving 11 bases between them. Germline V CDR1 and CDR2: SNHLY, FYNNEI. CDR3 length: 13 residues. CDR3 in amino acids: CASSVGLSTEAFF. CDR3 DNA: TGTGCCAGCAGTGTGGGCCTAAGTACTGAAGCTTTCTTT.

The gene calls are TRBV27 and TRBJ2-2, with D maybe TRBD2 (6 bases). The CDR3 covers 17 residues. Trimming cost V 5 bases and J 0 bases, with 16 bases left between them. Germline assignment: CDR1 MNHEY and CDR2 SMNVEV (reference sequence). The chain's CDR3 is CASSDTRTGANTGELFF. The CDR3 coding sequence is TGTGCCAGCAGTGACACGCGGACGGGGGCGAACACCGGGGAGCTGTTTTTT.

On this clone itself: The same CDR3 can be traced to other DNA sequences in this sample. The chain links TRBV5-1 to TRBJ2-7; 9 nucleotides align to TRBD1. After removal of 5 bases from V and 4 bases from J, the junction contained 7 bases not matched to a gene. The germline V gene has CDR1 SGHRS and CDR2 YFSETQ. This CDR3 region has 14 residues. Here the CDR3 reads CASSLQGAGYEQYF. In DNA form, the CDR3 reads TGCGCCAGCAGTCTACAGGGGGCGGGATACGAGCAGTACTTC. Drawing the rest from reference TRBV5-1 and TRBJ2-7, the complete variable domain is KAGVTQTPRYLIKTRGQQVTLSCSPISGHRSVSWYQQTPGQGLQFLFEYFSETQRNKGNFPGRFSGRQFSNSRSEMNVSTLELGDSALYLCASSLQGAGYEQYFGPGTRLTVT.

The chain links TRBV2 to TRBJ2-7; tentatively, D is TRBD1 (6 bases). Germline CDR1 SNHLY, CDR2 FYNNEI. V dropped 7 bases and J dropped 1 base, with 14 bases sitting between them. The CDR3 consists of 14 residues. CDR3 sequence reads: CASKWTDSSYEQYF. In DNA form, the CDR3 reads TGTGCCAGCAAATGGACAGACTCATCCTACGAGCAGTACTTC.

This rearrangement joins TRBV29-1 to TRBJ1-2, with D possibly matching TRBD1 (6 bases). The CDR3 runs to 13 residues. Trimming took off 7 bases at V and 4 bases at J, with 16 bases between the two ends. CDR1 SQVTM and CDR2 ANQGSEA come from the germline V gene. The CDR3 spells CSGGGAGAYGYTF. For the CDR3, the DNA is TGCAGCGGCGGTGGGGCGGGGGCCTATGGCTACACCTTC.

The J gene is TRBJ1-3, the V gene TRBV11-1; tentative D call: TRBD1 (6 bases). Trimming took off 5 bases at V and 4 bases at J, with 9 bases between the two ends. Germline loops: CDR1 SGHAT, CDR2 FQDESV (reference sequence). The CDR3 has 13 amino acids. CDR3 DNA: TGTGCCAGCAGCCGTACAGGGGGAAACACCATATATTTT. Translated: CASSRTGGNTIYF.

This clone was seen once. The V and J genes are TRBV27 and TRBJ1-6; D may be TRBD1 (6 bases). The V end lost 5 bases, the J end lost 9 bases, and 17 bases lay between the germline ends. The CDR3 spans 15 residues. In germline, CDR1 is MNHEY, CDR2 SMNVEV (reference sequence). CDR3 amino acids: CASSNQGQVGSPLHF. The CDR3 DNA reads as TGTGCCAGCAGTAATCAGGGGCAGGTGGGTTCACCCCTCCACTTT.

The chain is built from TRBV18 and TRBJ1-1, with 9 bases aligning to TRBD1. J was trimmed by 7 bases and V by 5 bases; bases with no gene match: 8. CDR1 is KGHSH and CDR2 is LQKENI in the germline V gene. The CDR3 spans 14 residues. DNA for the CDR3: TGTGCCAGCTCAATCAATACAGGGGGCGATGAAGCTTTCTTT. Its protein is CASSINTGGDEAFF.

The V call is TRBV21-1, the J call TRBJ1-4; the DNA was not used to check the table's D call, TRBD1. TRBV21-1 is classified as a pseudogene. The CDR3 runs 19 residues. CDR3 sequence: CASSKWGQGELRTNEKLFF. CDR3 DNA: TGTGCCAGCAGCAAATGGGGACAGGGGGAACTTCGGACTAATGAAAAACTGTTTTTT.

For the CDR3, the DNA is TGTGCCAGTAGTATGGGGACAGGGGGGGGGACCCAGTACTTC. Protein sequence: CASSMGTGGGTQYF. The chain uses TRBV19 and TRBJ2-5, with TRBD1 matching 11 bases. CDR3 length: 14 amino acids. Germline V gene data show CDR1 as LNHDA and CDR2 as SQIVND (reference sequence). Trimming cost V 3 bases and J 7 bases; bases outside gene matches: 4.

Of note for this clone: The junction differs from germline at one of its ends, possibly a read error. This chain uses TRBV28 with TRBJ2-7, with D tentatively TRBD1 (5 bases). CDR1 is MDHEN and CDR2 is SYDVKM in the germline V gene. CDR3 size: 14 residues. In DNA, the CDR3 is TGTGCCAGCGGTTTGACAGCGAACTCCTACGAGCAGTACTTC. This sequence encodes CASGLTANSYEQYF. The full variable domain, in which reference TRBV28 and TRBJ2-7 provide the parts outside the CDR3, is DVKVTQSSRYLVKRTGEKVFLECVQDMDHENMFWYRQDPGLGLRLIYFSYDVKMKEKGDIPEGYSVSREKKERFSLILESASTNQTSMYLCASGLTANSYEQYFGPGTRLTVT.

This chain joins TRBV7-9 and TRBJ2-7; D is unresolved. The CDR3 consists of 14 residues. Germline CDR1 and CDR2: SEHNR and FQNEAQ (reference sequence). The ends were cut back, 1 base at V and 1 base at J, with 8 bases in the middle. CDR3 sequence: CASSLETESYEQYF. CDR3 in DNA: TGTGCCAGCAGCTTAGAGACGGAGTCCTACGAGCAGTACTTC.

The chain joins TRBV6-1 to TRBJ1-1; perhaps TRBD1 as D (6 bases). The CDR3 totals 15 residues. Germline V gene data show CDR1 as MNHNS and CDR2 as SASEGT. V lost 5 bases, J lost 0 bases, and 13 bases lay in between. The CDR3 sequence is CASSPRQDLNTEAFF. The CDR3 DNA reads TGTGCCAGCAGTCCGAGACAGGACCTGAACACTGAAGCTTTCTTT.

This clone showed up just once. V usage is TRBV27 and J usage is TRBJ2-3, with 10 bases matching TRBD1. Losses at the gene ends were 7 bases for V and 2 bases for J; bases not matched to a gene: 18. CDR3 length: 19 residues. The germline CDR1 and CDR2 sequences are MNHEY and SMNVEV (reference sequence). Here the CDR3 DNA reads TGTGCCAGCACCGAAGTAACCCGACAGGGGGCCGAAGACACAGATACGCAGTATTTT. It translates to CASTEVTRQGAEDTDTQYF.

This chain joins TRBV2 and TRBJ1-6; D is unclear. Looked up from germline, CDR1 is SNHLY and CDR2 is FYNNEI. The CDR3 runs to 15 residues. The V gene lost 6 bases and the J gene lost 0 bases, with 9 bases spanning the gap. The CDR3 reads CASRLSSSYNSPLHF. As DNA, the CDR3 is TGTGCCAGCAGACTATCAAGCTCCTATAATTCACCCCTCCACTTT.

In its sample, this clone was seen a few times. This chain uses TRBV28 with TRBJ1-1; D uncertain. Germline V gene data show CDR1 as MDHEN and CDR2 as SYDVKM. Trimming removed 4 bases from V and 0 bases from J, with 18 bases in between. The CDR3 extends over 17 amino acids. The CDR3 DNA is TGTGCCAGCAGTTCCTCGATCGGAACCGGGATGAACACTGAAGCTTTCTTT. Protein product: CASSSSIGTGMNTEAFF.